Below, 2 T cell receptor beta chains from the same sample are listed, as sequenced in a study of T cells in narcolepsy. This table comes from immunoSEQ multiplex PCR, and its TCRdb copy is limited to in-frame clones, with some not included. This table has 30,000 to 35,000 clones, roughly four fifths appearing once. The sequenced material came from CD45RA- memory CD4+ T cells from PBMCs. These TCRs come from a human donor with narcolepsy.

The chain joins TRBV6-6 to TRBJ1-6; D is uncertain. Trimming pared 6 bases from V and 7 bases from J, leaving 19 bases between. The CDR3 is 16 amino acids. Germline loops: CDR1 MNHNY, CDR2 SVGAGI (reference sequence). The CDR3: CASSRGGTATNSPLHF. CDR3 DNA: TGTGCCAGCAGCCGAGGTGGTACAGCAACAAATTCACCCCTCCACTTT.

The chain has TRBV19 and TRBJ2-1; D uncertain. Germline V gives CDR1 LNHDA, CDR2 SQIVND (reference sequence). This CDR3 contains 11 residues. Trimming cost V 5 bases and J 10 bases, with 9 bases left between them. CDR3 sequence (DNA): TGTGCCAGTAGTGACCCCACCGAGCAGTTCTTC. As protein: CASSDPTEQFF. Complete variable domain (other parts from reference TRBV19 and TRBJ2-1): DGGITQSPKYLFRKEGQNVTLSCEQNLNHDAMYWYRQDPGQGLRLIYYSQIVNDFQKGDIAEGYSVSREKKESFPLTVTSAQKNPTAFYLCASSDPTEQFFGPGTRLTVL.